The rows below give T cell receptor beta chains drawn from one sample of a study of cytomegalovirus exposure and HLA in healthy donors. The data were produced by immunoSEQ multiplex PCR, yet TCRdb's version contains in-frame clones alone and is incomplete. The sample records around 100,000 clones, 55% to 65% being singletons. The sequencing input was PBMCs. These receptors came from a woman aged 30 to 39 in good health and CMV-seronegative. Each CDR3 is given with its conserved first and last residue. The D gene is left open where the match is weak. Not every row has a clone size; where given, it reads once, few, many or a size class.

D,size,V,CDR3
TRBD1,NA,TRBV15,CATSREGQGTHEQYF
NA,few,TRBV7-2,CASSLRAGGTNTGELFF
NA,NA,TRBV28,CASTNREGEETQYF
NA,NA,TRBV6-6,CASSYSTGAGDTQYF
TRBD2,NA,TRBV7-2,CASSSLAENIQYF
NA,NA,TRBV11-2,CASSAGGAPLHF
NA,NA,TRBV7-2,CASSPQVPNTEAFF
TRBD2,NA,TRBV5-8,CARPLIAGNSYEQYF
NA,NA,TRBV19,CASRVDRAGEAFF
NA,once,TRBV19,CASSIAGILQETQYF
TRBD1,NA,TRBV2,CASSFAGGSDGYTF
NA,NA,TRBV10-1,CASSAPGQLEQYF
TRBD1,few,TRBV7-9,CASSLETGSREKLFF
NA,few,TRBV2,CASSEADSYEQYF
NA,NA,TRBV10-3,CAISDGTLSGNTIYF
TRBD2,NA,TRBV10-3,CAISGRLADNEQFF
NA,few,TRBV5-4,CASSSDPRGYTGELFF
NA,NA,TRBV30,CAWSATGNTEAFF